The clone carrying this T cell receptor (beta chain) is a singleton in its sample. Its matching antigen is unknown. The sample originates from a study of tumor-infiltrating lymphocytes in primary liver carcinoma. Scientists recovered RNA and DNA together from around 20-30 mg of unsorted bulk tissue. From approximately 550 ng of total RNA, TCR beta-specific cDNA was reverse-transcribed using a constant-region primer. Slightly modified ARM-PCR served as the procedure for the TCR beta libraries. These libraries came from three rounds of nested multiplex PCR. A C-beta reverse primer and TRBV1-TRBV30 forward primers served in each of the first two PCR rounds, at around 10 cycles apiece. TCRdb re-called the multiplex PCR reads with MiXCR, one entry per CDR3 protein. Altogether about 78,000 distinct CDR3 sequences are present, 70% to 80% being singletons, with the ten largest covering roughly 13%. Germline V CDR1 and CDR2: MNHEY, SVGAGI. The length of the CDR3 is 13 residues. With 5 bases removed from V and 4 bases from J, the gap between germline ends came to 11 bases.

Study outcomes and limitations: The study found a significantly higher top-250-clone fraction in tumors than in blood (p = 0.039). Only about 7-24% of top clones were detected in each of the five tumor regions.

The TCR comes from a woman in her fifties or sixties with primary liver carcinoma and hepatitis B virus infection. What was sequenced was liver tumor tissue from sampling region 4. Indicated subset: tumor region T4, right-lateral pole. The chain employs TRBV6-5 and TRBJ1-1; D uncertain. CDR3 sequence reads: CASSLNPLTEAFF. As DNA, the CDR3 is TGTGCCAGCAGTCTGAACCCGCTCACTGAAGCTTTCTTT.